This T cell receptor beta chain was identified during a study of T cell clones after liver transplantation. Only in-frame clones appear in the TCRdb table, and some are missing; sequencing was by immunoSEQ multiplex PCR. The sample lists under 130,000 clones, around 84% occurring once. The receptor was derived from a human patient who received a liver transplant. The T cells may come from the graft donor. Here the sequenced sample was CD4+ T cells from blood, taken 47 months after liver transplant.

CDR3 residues: CASSPRGGDGNQPQHF. The CDR3 DNA follows: TGTGCCAGCTCACCACGCGGGGGGGATGGCAATCAGCCCCAGCATTTT. The chain has TRBV18 and TRBJ1-5, with D possibly TRBD1 on 5 matching bases. The CDR3 sequence is 16 residues long. CDR1 KGHSH and CDR2 LQKENI come from the germline V gene. Trimming removed 1 base from V and 2 bases from J, with 12 bases in between.